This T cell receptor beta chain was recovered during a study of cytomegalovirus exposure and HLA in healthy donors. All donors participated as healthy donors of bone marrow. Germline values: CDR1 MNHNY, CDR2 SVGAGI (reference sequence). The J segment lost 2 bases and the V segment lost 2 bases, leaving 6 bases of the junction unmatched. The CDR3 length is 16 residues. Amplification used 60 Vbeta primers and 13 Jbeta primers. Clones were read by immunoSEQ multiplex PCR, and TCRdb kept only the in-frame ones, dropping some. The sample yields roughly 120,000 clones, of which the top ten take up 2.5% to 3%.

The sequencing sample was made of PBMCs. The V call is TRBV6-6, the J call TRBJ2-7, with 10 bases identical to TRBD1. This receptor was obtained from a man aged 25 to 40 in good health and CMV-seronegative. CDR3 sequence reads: CASSYPGQGSAYEQYF. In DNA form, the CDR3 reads TGTGCCAGCAGTTACCCGGGACAGGGGAGTGCCTACGAGCAGTACTTC.